This TCR beta chain was identified during a study of shared clonotypes between healthy human individuals. Across the whole study: Each donor's CD4 naive and CD4 memory cells filled three plates apiece, CD8 naive two, and CD8 memory one. Study outcomes and limitations: Shared across a handful of donors were 5% to 6% of the naive CD4 clonotypes.

V was pared by 4 bases and J by 6 bases, with 14 bases of the junction left unmatched. This CDR3 has 17 amino acids. Germline CDR1 SGHTS, CDR2 YDEGEE. On this clone itself: Its antigen remains unknown.

Original processing methods: Junction-only sequences produced by ImmunoSEQ had no quality scores, so filtering differed. The repertoire was sequenced with immunoSEQ multiplex PCR; TCRdb's copy has only in-frame clones and lacks some. The DNA was the basis for D and trimming; V, J and clone size are from that table. The sample lists under 550,000 clones, 90% to 96% occurring once. The chain is built from TRBV5-8 and TRBJ2-4; TRBD1 aligns across 9 bases. Specimen: naive CD4+ T cells sorted from blood. As for subset: CD45RA+ positively selected. The TCR sequence derives from a woman between 25 and 40 years old in good health. CDR3 loop: CASSRTGAGGRGNIQYF. CDR3 DNA: TGTGCCAGCAGCAGGACAGGGGCAGGGGGCAGGGGAAACATTCAGTACTTC.